The T cell receptor beta chain described here comes from a study of T-cell memory formation after mild COVID-19. General study results and limits: Clones shrinking from day 15 to 85 showed even CD4/CD8 mixes; later expanders tilted CD4+.

With respect to this clonotype: Its antigen remains unknown.

MiXCR was run by TCRdb on the 5' RACE reads, yielding one entry per CDR3 protein. The repertoire holds some 250,000 distinct CDR3 sequences, with more than 15% as singletons. Germline CDR1 MNHNS, CDR2 SASEGT. V was trimmed by 6 bases and J by 2 bases, leaving 11 bases between them. The CDR3 totals 13 residues. This clonotype originated in a man younger than 30 who had mild COVID-19 (a few samples of this study predate the infection). Cell type and time point are not known. Sequencing was done on a sample of PBMCs or a T cell subset sorted from them (not recorded which). The chain carries TRBV6-1 and TRBJ2-7; D not resolved. The chain's CDR3 is CASRTTGTYEQYV. DNA of the CDR3: TGTGCCAGCAGAACGACCGGAACCTACGAGCAGTACGTC.